The 3 T cell receptor beta chains below come from one sample, sequenced in a study of blood T cell repertoires in COVID-19. Only in-frame clones appear in the TCRdb table, and some are missing; sequencing was by immunoSEQ multiplex PCR. Among hundreds of thousands of clones listed, 65% to 90% were seen once. Sequenced sample: PBMCs or T cells enriched from blood (not recorded which). The receptors shown here come from a woman aged 40 to 50 with acute COVID-19.

This chain connects TRBV7-2 to TRBJ1-2, with D uncertain. The germline V gene has CDR1 SGHTA and CDR2 FQGNSA. This CDR3 is built from 13 residues. V lost 7 bases, J lost 4 bases, and 13 bases lay in between. The CDR3 bases are TGTGCCAGCACCCTTGAGGGAGCCTATGGCTACACCTTC. The encoded protein is CASTLEGAYGYTF. Drawing the rest from reference TRBV7-2 and TRBJ1-2, the complete variable domain is GAGVSQSPSNKVTEKGKDVELRCDPISGHTALYWYRQSLGQGLEFLIYFQGNSAPDKSGLPSDRFSAERTGGSVSTLTIQRTQQEDSAVYLCASTLEGAYGYTFGSGTRLTVV.

This sequence joins TRBV13 and TRBJ2-7; D is unclear. The CDR3 is 12 residues long. V gave up 0 bases and J gave up 5 bases, with 5 bases separating them. Germline-derived CDR1 and CDR2 are PRHDT and FYEKMQ (reference sequence). The CDR3 sequence is CASSLGRDEQYF. The CDR3 DNA reads TGTGCCAGCAGCTTAGGCCGCGACGAGCAGTACTTC.

J is TRBJ1-1 and V is TRBV27, with a tentative D call TRBD1 (5 bases). Germline assignment: CDR1 MNHEY and CDR2 SMNVEV (reference sequence). Trimming removed 7 bases from V and 0 bases from J, with 12 bases in between. This CDR3 region has 14 residues. CDR3 DNA sequence: TGTGCCAGCATGTCCAGGGTGATGAACACTGAAGCTTTCTTT. As protein: CASMSRVMNTEAFF.